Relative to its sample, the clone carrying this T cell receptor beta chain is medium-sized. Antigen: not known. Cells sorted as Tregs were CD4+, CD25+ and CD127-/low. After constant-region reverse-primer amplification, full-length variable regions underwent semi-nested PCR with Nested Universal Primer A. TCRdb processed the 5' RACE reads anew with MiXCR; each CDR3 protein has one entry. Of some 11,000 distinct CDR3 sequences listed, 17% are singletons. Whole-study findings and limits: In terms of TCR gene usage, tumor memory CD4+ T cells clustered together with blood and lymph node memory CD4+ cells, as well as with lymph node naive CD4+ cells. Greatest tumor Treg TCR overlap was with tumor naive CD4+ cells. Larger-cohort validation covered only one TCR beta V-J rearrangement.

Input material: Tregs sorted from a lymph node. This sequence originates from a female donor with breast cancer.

The CDR3 DNA reads TGTGCCAGCAGCCCCCAGACGGATAATTCACCCCTCCACTTT. Protein product: CASSPQTDNSPLHF. The chain uses TRBV12-3 or TRBV12-4 and TRBJ1-6, with D hard to call. The CDR3 totals 14 residues. The V and J ends lost 6 bases and 5 bases respectively, with 11 bases between them.